The subject of this entry is one T cell receptor (beta chain). This specimen belongs to a study of blood T cell repertoires in COVID-19. About the research overall: Sample material is recorded as cDNA or gDNA derived from T cells, B-cell-depleted T cells, or PBMCs.

Germline CDR1 SGDLS, CDR2 YYNGEE. V lost 0 bases to trimming and J lost 2 bases; unmatched junction nucleotides: 7. The CDR3 extends over 16 amino acids. Libraries were prepared by immunoSEQ multiplex PCR; TCRdb keeps only in-frame clonotypes and omits some of them. The sample has about 190,000 clones; nearly 85% are singletons. Sequencing used peripheral blood. This chain joins TRBV9 and TRBJ1-1; TRBD1 aligns across 7 bases. The TCR was taken from a woman aged 25 to 39 with acute or convalescent COVID-19. CDR3 amino acids: CASSVATPGGNTEAFF. The DNA for the CDR3 is TGTGCCAGCAGCGTAGCTACCCCAGGGGGTAACACTGAAGCTTTCTTT.